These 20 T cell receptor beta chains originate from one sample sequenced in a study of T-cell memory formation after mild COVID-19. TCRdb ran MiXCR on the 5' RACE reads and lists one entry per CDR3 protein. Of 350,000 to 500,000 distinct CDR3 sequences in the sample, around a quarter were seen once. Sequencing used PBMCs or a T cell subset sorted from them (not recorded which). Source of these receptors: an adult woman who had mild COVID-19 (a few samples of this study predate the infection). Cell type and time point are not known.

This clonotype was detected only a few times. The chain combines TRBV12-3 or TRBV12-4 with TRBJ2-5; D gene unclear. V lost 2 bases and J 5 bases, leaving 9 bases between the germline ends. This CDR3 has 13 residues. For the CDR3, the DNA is TGTGCCAGCAGTTTACGTCGTCTGGAGACCCAGTACTTC. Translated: CASSLRRLETQYF.

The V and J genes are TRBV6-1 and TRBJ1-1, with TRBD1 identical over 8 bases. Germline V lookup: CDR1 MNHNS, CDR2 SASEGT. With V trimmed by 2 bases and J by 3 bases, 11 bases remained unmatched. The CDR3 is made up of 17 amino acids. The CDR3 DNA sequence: TGTGCCAGCAGTGAAAGACAGGGGCGCCCGCGGGACACTGAAGCTTTCTTT. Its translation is CASSERQGRPRDTEAFF.

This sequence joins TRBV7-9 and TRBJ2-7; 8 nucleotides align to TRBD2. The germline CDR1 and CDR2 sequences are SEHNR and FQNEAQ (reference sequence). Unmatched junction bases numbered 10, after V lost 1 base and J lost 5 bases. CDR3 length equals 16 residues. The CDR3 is CASSLESGGIPNEQYF. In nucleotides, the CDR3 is TGTGCCAGCAGCTTAGAGTCGGGGGGGATACCTAACGAGCAGTACTTC.

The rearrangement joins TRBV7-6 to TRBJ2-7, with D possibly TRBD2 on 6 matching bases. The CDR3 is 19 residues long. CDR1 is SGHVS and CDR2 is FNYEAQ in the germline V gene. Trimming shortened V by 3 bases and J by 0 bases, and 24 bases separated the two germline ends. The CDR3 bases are TGTGCCAGCAGCTTCGGCTCTAAAACCGGGACTTATACCTCCTACGAGCAGTACTTC. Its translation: CASSFGSKTGTYTSYEQYF.

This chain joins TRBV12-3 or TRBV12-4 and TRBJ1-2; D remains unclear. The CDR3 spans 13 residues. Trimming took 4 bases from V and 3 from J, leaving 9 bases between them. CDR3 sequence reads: CASSSGPHYGYTF. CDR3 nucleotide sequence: TGTGCCAGCAGTTCCGGGCCGCACTATGGCTACACCTTC.

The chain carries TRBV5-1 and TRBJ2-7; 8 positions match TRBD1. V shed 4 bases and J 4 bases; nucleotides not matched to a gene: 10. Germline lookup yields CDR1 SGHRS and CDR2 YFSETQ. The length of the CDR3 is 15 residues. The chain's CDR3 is CASSPGQGEIYEQYF. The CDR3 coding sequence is TGCGCCAGCAGCCCCGGACAGGGAGAAATTTACGAGCAGTACTTC.

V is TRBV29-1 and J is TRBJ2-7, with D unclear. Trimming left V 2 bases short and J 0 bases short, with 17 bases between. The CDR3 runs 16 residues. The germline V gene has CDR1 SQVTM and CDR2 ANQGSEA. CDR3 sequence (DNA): TGCAGCGTTGAAAGGCGAAGTTCCACCGGCTCCTACGAGCAGTACTTC. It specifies CSVERRSSTGSYEQYF.

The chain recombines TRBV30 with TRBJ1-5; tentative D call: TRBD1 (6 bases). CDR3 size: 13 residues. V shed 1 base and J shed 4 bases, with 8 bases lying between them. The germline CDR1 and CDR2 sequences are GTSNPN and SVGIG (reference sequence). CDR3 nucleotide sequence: TGTGCCTGGAGTGAGACAGGTAATCAGCCCCAGCATTTT. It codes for CAWSETGNQPQHF. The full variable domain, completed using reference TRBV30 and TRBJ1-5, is SQTIHQWPATLVQPVGSPLSLECTVEGTSNPNLYWYRQAAGRGLQLLFYSVGIGQISSEVPQNLSASRPQDRQFILSSKKLLLSDSGFYLCAWSETGNQPQHFGDGTRLSIL.

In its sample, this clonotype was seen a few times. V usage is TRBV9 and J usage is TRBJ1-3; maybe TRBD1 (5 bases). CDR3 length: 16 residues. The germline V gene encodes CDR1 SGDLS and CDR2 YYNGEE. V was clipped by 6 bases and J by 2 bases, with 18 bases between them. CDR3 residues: CASTNPGEVAGNTIYF. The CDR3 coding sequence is TGTGCCAGCACCAACCCGGGGGAAGTGGCTGGAAACACCATATATTTT.

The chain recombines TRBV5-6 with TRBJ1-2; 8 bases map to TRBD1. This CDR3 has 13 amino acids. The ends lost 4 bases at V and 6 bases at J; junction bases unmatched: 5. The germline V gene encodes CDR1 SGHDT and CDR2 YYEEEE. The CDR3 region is CASSPGQEHGYTF. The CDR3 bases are TGTGCCAGCAGCCCGGGACAGGAGCATGGCTACACCTTC.

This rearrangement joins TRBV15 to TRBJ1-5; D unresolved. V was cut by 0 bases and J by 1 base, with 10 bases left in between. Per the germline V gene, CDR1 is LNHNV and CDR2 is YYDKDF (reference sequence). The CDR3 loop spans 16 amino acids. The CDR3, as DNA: TGTGCCACCAGCAGAGAACGCACTCCCAGCAATCAGCCCCAGCATTTT. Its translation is CATSRERTPSNQPQHF.

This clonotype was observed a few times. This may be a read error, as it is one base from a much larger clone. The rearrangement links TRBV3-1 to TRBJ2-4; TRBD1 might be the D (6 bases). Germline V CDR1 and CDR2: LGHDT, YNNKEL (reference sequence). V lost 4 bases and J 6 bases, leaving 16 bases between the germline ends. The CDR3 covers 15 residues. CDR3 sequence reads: CASSPKGVGGNIQYF. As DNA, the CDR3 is TGTGCCAGCAGCCCAAAGGGGGTCGGCGGAAACATTCAGTACTTC.

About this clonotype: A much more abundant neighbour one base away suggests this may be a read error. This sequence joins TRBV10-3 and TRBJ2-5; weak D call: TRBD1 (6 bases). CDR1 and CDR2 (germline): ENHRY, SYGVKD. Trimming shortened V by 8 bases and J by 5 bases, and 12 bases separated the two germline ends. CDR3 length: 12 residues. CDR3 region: CAIRTAHETQYF. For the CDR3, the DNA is TGTGCCATCCGGACAGCACATGAGACCCAGTACTTC.

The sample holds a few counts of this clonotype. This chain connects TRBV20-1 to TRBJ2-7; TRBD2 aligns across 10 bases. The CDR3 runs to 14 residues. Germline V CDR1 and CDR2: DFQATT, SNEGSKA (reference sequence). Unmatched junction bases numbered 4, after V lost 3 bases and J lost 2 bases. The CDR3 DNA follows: TGCAGTGCTAGCGGGACTAGCGTCACCTACGAGCAGTACTTC. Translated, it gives CSASGTSVTYEQYF.

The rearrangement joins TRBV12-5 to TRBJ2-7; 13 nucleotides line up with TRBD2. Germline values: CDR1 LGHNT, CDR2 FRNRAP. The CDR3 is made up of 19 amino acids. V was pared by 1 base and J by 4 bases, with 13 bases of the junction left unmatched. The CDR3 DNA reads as TGTGCTAGTGGTTTGGGACAGGAGCTAACTAGCGGGGGGGATTACGAGCAGTACTTC. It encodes CASGLGQELTSGGDYEQYF.

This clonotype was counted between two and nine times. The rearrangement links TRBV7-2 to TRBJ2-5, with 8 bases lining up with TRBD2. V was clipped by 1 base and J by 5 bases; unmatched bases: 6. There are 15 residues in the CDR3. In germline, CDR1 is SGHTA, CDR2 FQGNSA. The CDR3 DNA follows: TGTGCCAGCAGCTTAGTACTAGCGGTTCGGGAGACCCAGTACTTC. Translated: CASSLVLAVRETQYF.

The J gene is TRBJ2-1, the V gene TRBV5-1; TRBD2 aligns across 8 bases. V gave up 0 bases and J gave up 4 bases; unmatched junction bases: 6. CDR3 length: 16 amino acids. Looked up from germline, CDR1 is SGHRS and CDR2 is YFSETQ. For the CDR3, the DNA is TGCGCCAGCAGCTTGGGTGCGGGAGGCGTTTACAATGAGCAGTTCTTC. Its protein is CASSLGAGGVYNEQFF. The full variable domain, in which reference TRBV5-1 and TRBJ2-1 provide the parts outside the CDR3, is KAGVTQTPRYLIKTRGQQVTLSCSPISGHRSVSWYQQTPGQGLQFLFEYFSETQRNKGNFPGRFSGRQFSNSRSEMNVSTLELGDSALYLCASSLGAGGVYNEQFFGPGTRLTVL.

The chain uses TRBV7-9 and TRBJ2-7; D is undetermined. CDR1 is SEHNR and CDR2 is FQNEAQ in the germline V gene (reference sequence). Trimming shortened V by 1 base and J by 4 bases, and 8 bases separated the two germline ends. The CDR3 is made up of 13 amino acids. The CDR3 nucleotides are TGTGCCAGCAGCTTAGGGATGAGGTACGAGCAGTACTTC. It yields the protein CASSLGMRYEQYF.

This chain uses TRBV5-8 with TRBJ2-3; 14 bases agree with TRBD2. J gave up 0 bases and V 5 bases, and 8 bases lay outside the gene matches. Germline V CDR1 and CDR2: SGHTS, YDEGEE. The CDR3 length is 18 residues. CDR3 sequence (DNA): TGTGCCAGCAGGTCCGGGACTAGCGGGAGTGTTAGCACAGATACGCAGTATTTT. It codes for CASRSGTSGSVSTDTQYF.

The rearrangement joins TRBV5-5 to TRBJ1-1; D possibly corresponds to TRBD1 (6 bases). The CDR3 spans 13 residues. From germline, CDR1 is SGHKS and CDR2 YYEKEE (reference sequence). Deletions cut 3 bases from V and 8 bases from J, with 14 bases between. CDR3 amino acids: CASSWDPGDEAFF. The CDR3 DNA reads TGTGCCAGCAGCTGGGACCCAGGGGACGAAGCTTTCTTT.